This TCR beta chain came from a study of Graves' ophthalmopathy and Graves' hyperthyroidism. Among the exclusions were patients with other autoimmune diseases, uncontrolled infections, pregnancy or lactation. Researchers took RNA transcripts and amplified TCR beta CDR3 regions from them. After a first-round RT-PCR with HTBI primers, a second-round multiplex PCR was run. MiXCR, applied by TCRdb to the multiplex PCR reads, yields one record per CDR3 protein. The sample lists 560,000 or so distinct CDR3 sequences, approximately 37% occurring once. V trimming: 4 bases; J trimming: 1 base; junction bases outside the gene matches: 3. This CDR3 contains 16 residues. Germline CDR1 is PRHDT and CDR2 is FYEKMQ (reference sequence).

The sequenced sample consisted of peripheral blood or thyroid tissue (not recorded which). The chain uses TRBV13 and TRBJ2-6, with 8 positions matching TRBD1. The receptor was derived from an adult man with Graves' hyperthyroidism. The CDR3 region has the DNA TGTGCCAGCAGCTCAAACAGGGGGTCTGGGGCCAACGTCCTGACTTTC. This codes for CASSSNRGSGANVLTF. Variable domain in full (rest from reference TRBV13 and TRBJ2-6): AAGVIQSPRHLIKEKRETATLKCYPIPRHDTVYWYQQGPGQDPQFLISFYEKMQSDKGSIPDRFSAQQFSDYHSELNMSSLELGDSALYFCASSSNRGSGANVLTFGAGSRLTVL.